The sequence of this T cell receptor beta chain was determined in a study of shared clonotypes between healthy human individuals. Assay used: immunoSEQ multiplex PCR; TCRdb lists only in-frame clones, some missing. The table has a few million clones, 90% to 95% seen once. Regarding the study as a whole: What limited the represented genetic and exposure-history diversity was the small number of donors.

Worth noting for this clone: Its antigen is unidentified.

CD4+ cells yielded CD45RA+ naive and CD45RA-negative memory subsets. Germline lookup yields CDR1 SGHVS and CDR2 FQNEAQ. Trimming pared 1 base from V and 11 bases from J, leaving 6 bases between. CDR3 length: 11 residues. The sequenced sample was naive CD4+ T cells from PBMCs. Subset: CD45RA+ positively selected. The chain joins TRBV7-8 to TRBJ2-1; D is uncertain. This receptor was identified in a man younger than 35 in good health. Some clones in this sample may be carry-over from other donors' samples. CDR3 sequence (DNA): TGTGCCAGCAGCTTAGTAGCCCAGCAGTTCTTC. It encodes CASSLVAQQFF.